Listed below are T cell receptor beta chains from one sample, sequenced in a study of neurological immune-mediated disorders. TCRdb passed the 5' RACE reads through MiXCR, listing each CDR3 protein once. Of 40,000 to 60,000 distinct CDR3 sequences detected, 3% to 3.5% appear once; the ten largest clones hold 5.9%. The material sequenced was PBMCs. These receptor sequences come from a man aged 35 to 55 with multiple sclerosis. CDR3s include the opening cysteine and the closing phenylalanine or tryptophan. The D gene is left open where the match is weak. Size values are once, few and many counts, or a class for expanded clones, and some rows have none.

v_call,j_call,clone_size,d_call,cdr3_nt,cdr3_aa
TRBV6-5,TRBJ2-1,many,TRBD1,TGTGCCAGCAGCCGAGTTGGACAGGGTTCCTACAATGAGCAGTTCTTC,CASSRVGQGSYNEQFF
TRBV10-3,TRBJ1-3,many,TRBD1,TGTGCCATCGCAACAGGGGCTAGCTCTGGAAACACCATATATTTT,CAIATGASSGNTIYF
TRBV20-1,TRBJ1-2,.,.,TGCAGTGTTGATGGCTACACCTTC,CSVDGYTF
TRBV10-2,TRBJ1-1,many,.,TGCGCCAGCAGTGAGCCCCTGGGGAGGGGGACGAACACTGAAGCTTTCTTT,CASSEPLGRGTNTEAFF
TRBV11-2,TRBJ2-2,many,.,TGTGCCAGCGGTCGATGGGCAGGAGGAAACACCGGGGAGCTGTTTTTT,CASGRWAGGNTGELFF
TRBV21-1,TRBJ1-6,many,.,TGTGCCAGCAGCAAAGGACCGGTGGCGGCCCCAGAGAGCTCCTATAATTCACCCCTCCACTTT,CASSKGPVAAPESSYNSPLHF
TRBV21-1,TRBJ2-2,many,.,TGTGCCAGCAGCAAAGGTTTAACACTTGACACCGGGGAGCTGTTTTTT,CASSKGLTLDTGELFF
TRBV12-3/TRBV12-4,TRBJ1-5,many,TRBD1,TGTGCCAGCAGCCTGCTCATCTGGGACAGGGTCAATCAGCCCCAGCATTTT,CASSLLIWDRVNQPQHF
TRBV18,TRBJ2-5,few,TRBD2,TGTGCCAGCTCACCACCGAGTAGCGGGGGGGAGACCCAGTACTTC,CASSPPSSGGETQYF
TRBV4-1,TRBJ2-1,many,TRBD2,TGCGCCAGCGGTAATGCGGGGGTATACAATGAGCAGTTCTTC,CASGNAGVYNEQFF
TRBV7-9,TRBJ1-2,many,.,TGTGCCAGCAGCGTACCACAGGGCGGCTATGGCTACACCTTC,CASSVPQGGYGYTF
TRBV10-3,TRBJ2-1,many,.,TGTGCCACCCTGGGAAATGGCGGCAATGAGCAGTTCTTC,CATLGNGGNEQFF
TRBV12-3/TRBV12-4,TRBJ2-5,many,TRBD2,TGTGCCAGCAGCATAGCGGGTTCAAAAGAGACCCAGTACTTC,CASSIAGSKETQYF
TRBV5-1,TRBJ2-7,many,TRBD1,TGCGCCAGCAGCTTAGGACAGGACTACGAGCAGTACTTC,CASSLGQDYEQYF
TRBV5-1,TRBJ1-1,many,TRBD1,TGCGCCAGCAGCGGTCGGCCAGGGGGAGGGACTGAAGCTTTCTTT,CASSGRPGGGTEAFF
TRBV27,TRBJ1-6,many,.,TGTGCCAGCAGTTTGAACAGGGCCGGCAATTCACCCCTCAACTTT,CASSLNRAGNSPLNF
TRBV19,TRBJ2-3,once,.,TGTGCCAGTAGTATTCAGGGTTCAGATACGCAGTATTTT,CASSIQGSDTQYF
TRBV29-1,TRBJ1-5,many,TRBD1,TGCAGCGTTGGTACAGGGGGCAATCAGCCCCAGCATTTT,CSVGTGGNQPQHF
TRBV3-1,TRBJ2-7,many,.,TGTGCCAGCAGCCAAGATACGCCCTACGAGCAGTACTTC,CASSQDTPYEQYF
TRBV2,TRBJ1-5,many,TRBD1,TGTGCCAGCAGTGGGGAGGGGGCGTTTAATCAGCCCCAGCATTTT,CASSGEGAFNQPQHF
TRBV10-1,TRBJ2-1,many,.,TGCGCCAGCAGTGAGGGCCGGGGTGTAAATGAGCAGTTCTTC,CASSEGRGVNEQFF
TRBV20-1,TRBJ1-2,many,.,TGCAGTGCTAGACGGCCTAACTATGGCTACACCTTC,CSARRPNYGYTF
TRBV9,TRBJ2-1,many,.,TGTGCCAGCAGCGTACAGGGTGGTTTAGGCAATGAGCAGTTCTTC,CASSVQGGLGNEQFF
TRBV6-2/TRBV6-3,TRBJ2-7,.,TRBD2,TGTGCCAGCAGAACCACTAGCGGGGGGGCCTACGAGCAGTACTTC,CASRTTSGGAYEQYF
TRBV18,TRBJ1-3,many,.,TGTGCCAGCTCACCCGGGGTCCCTAGCTCTGGAAACACCATATATTTT,CASSPGVPSSGNTIYF
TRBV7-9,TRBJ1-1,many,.,TGTGCCAGCAGCTTATTAAGCCCGGAAGCTTTCTTT,CASSLLSPEAFF
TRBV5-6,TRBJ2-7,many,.,TGTGCCAGCAGCTTGGACCCGTCCTACGAGCAGTACTTC,CASSLDPSYEQYF
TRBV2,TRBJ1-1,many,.,TGTGCCAGCAGTGAAGGCCCCCCGGGGTCCGAAGCTTTCTTT,CASSEGPPGSEAFF
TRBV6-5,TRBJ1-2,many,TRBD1,TGTGCCAGCAGTTACTCGGCCCTTTCGACAGGGGACCGCTACACCTTC,CASSYSALSTGDRYTF
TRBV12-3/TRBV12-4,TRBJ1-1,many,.,TGTGCCACCGGGGGCGGGGAGGGTGAAGCTTTCTTT,CATGGGEGEAFF
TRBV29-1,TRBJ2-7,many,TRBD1,TGCAGCGCCGTAGGGGACAGGGGATCTTACGAGCAGTACTTC,CSAVGDRGSYEQYF
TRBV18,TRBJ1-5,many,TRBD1,TGTGCCAGCTCACCAGGGACAGGGGCCAATCAGCCCCAGCATTTT,CASSPGTGANQPQHF
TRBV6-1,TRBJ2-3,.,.,TGTGCCAGCGGAGGACGGCTCACAGATACGCAGTATTTT,CASGGRLTDTQYF
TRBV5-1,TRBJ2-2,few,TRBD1,TGCGCCACCCAGACAGGGGACTACACCGGGGAGCTGTTTTTT,CATQTGDYTGELFF
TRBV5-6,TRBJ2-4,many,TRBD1,TGTGCCAGCAGCTTGGACGACAGGGGTCTGTCGGCCAAAAACATTCAGTACTTC,CASSLDDRGLSAKNIQYF
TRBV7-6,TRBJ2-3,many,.,TGTGCCAGCAGCCCAAAAATTGTCGATACGCAGTATTTT,CASSPKIVDTQYF
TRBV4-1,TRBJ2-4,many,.,TGCGCCAGCAGCCAAGTGGGGGGAGAGAACATTCAGTACTTC,CASSQVGGENIQYF
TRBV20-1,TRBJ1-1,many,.,TGCAGTGCACCCCAACAGGACACTGAAGCTTTCTTT,CSAPQQDTEAFF
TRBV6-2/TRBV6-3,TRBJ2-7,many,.,TGTGCCAGCAGTTACTCGCCGCCCTACGAGCAGTACTTC,CASSYSPPYEQYF
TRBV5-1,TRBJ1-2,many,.,TGCGCCAGCAGCTTGGACGGGGGCGGTGGCTACACCTTC,CASSLDGGGGYTF
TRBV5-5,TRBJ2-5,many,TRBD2,TGTGCCAGCAGCATCCGTAGCGGGGGGGCGGGGGAGACCCAGTACTTC,CASSIRSGGAGETQYF
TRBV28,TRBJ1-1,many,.,TGTGCCAGCAGTTTCCTCCCTTACCAGAACACTGAAGCTTTCTTT,CASSFLPYQNTEAFF